This T cell receptor beta chain comes out of a study of T-cell reconstitution after alpha-beta-depleted transplantation in children. Whole-study findings and limits: At around two months after transplant, the alpha-beta T cells were reportedly derived from several hundred expanded clones that came from non-depleted graft cells. The authors attributed T-cell counts and diversity one year after transplant mostly to newly produced T cells. Some patients' high day-60 TCRbeta diversity was attributed to recipient cells surviving conditioning.

This clonotype was seen many times. What it recognizes is unknown. The junction had 2 bases not matched to a gene; V was cut back by 1 base and J by 3 bases. This CDR3 region has 15 residues. Germline values: CDR1 SGHNT, CDR2 YENEEA. Molecular barcoding with unique molecular identifiers was used for the TCRbeta library. MiXCR was run by TCRdb on the PCR reads, yielding one entry per CDR3 protein. Of fewer than 150,000 distinct CDR3 sequences listed, 9.7% are singletons. The V and J genes are TRBV11-3 and TRBJ2-5; 10 bases map to TRBD1. The receptor was isolated from a girl under three years old who had a stem cell transplant for combined immunodeficiency, so the T cells may come from the graft donor. The material was PBMCs, mostly from graft donor cells, obtained 180 days after TCRalphabeta/CD19-depleted stem cell transplant. DNA for the CDR3: TGTGCCAGCAGCTTAGGACAGGGGGCTGAAGAGACCCAGTACTTC. It yields the protein CASSLGQGAEETQYF.